Sequencing of this T cell receptor beta chain was carried out in a study of CD8 T cells in Susac syndrome. Sequencing of TCR beta, carried out with a high-throughput approach, was applied to CD8+ and CD4+ T cells from the blood. TEMRA cells were FACS-enriched, and CD8+ and CD4+ T cells were isolated negatively. Worth noting for this clonotype: The junction shows a germline mismatch at one end, possibly a read error.

Per germline, CDR1 PRHDT and CDR2 FYEKMQ (reference sequence). The CDR3 covers 12 residues. It was with random hexamers that roughly 0.45 to 1 ug RNA was reverse transcribed. TCRdb re-called the immunoSEQ multiplex PCR reads through MiXCR, storing one row per CDR3 protein. The sample has around 110,000 distinct CDR3 sequences, roughly 95% seen once. V usage is TRBV13 and J usage is TRBJ1-1, with TRBD1 as a possible D gene (6 bases). The sequence came from a human donor with Susac syndrome. Input material: CD8+ T cells from PBMCs. The CDR3 DNA reads TGTGCCAGCAGCCTCAGGGGCGCTGAGGCTTTCTTT. The encoded protein is CASSLRGAEAFF.